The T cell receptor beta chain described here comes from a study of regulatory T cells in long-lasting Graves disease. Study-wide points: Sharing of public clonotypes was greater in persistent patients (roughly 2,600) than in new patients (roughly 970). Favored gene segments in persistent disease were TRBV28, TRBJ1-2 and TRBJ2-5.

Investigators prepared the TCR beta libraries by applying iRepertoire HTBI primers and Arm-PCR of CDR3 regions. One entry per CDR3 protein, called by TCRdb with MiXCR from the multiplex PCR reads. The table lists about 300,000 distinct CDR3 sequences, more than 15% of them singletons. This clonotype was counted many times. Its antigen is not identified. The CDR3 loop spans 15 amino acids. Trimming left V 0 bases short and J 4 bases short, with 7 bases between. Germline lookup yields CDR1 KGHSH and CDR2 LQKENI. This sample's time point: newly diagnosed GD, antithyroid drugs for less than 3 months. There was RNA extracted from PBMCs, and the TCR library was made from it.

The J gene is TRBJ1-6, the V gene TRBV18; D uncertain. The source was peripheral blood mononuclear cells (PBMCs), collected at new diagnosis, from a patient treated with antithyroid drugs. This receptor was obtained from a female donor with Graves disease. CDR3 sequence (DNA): TGTGCCAGCTCACCACCTCAAGGTTATAATTCACCCCTCCACTTT. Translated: CASSPPQGYNSPLHF.